Below, one T cell receptor beta chain is given with its context. Its antigen is undetermined. The data were taken from a study of blood T cells in healthy people across ages. Primers used in a second PCR of about 6 to 12 cycles were a sample-barcoded 5' primer and a J-beta primer mix. TCRdb re-called the 5' RACE reads with MiXCR, one entry per CDR3 protein. Here the sample spans about 1.7 million distinct CDR3 sequences, over 25% being singletons. General study findings and limits: Whereas aged donors had fewer naive CD4+ cells, long-lived donors had more of them and higher diversity.

The source of this sequence is a woman in her 30s in good health. Sequencing was done on a sample of blood.

CDR3 loop: CSVEIGSYGYTF. DNA of the CDR3: TGCAGCGTTGAGATCGGTTCCTATGGCTACACCTTC. V usage is TRBV29-1 and J usage is TRBJ1-2; D is unresolved. The germline gives CDR1 SQVTM, CDR2 ANQGSEA. This CDR3 has 12 residues. V was trimmed by 3 bases and J by 4 bases, leaving 9 bases between them.